This T cell receptor (beta chain) was found in a study of T cell responses to AZD1222 COVID-19 vaccine. Measured with immunoSEQ multiplex PCR; TCRdb has only the in-frame clones, and not every one. Seen here are about 54,000 clones, less than 90% observed once, and the top ten hold about 7.1%. Study-wide results and caveats: Of the AZD1222 recipients, only 5 or 6 were seropositive at baseline. Females made up more of the donors, who were largely white British, and clonal diversity may have come out too low.

Comment on this clone: Its cognate antigen is unknown.

Looked up from germline, CDR1 is MNHEY and CDR2 is SVGEGT. The V end was cut by 0 bases, the J end by 6 bases, with 8 bases between. The CDR3 covers 14 residues. This sample comprised peripheral blood, obtained 28 days after the second AZD1222 dose. This chain connects TRBV6-2 or TRBV6-3 to TRBJ2-2; TRBD1 is a possible D gene (5 bases). This receptor was identified in an adult who received the AZD1222 COVID-19 vaccine. CDR3 region: CASSYSRVAGELFF. The CDR3 bases are TGTGCCAGCAGTTACTCCAGGGTAGCCGGGGAGCTGTTTTTT.